Following are 27 T cell receptor beta chains from one sample sequenced in a study of blood T cell repertoires in COVID-19 (dated by TCRdb to the early 2020s). The library was produced with the immunoSEQ multiplex PCR assay. TCRdb retrieved this table from immuneACCESS and kept in-frame rearrangements only. Not all clones are present; in checked studies, unresolved V genes account for under half, and no reason is known for the remainder. The sample table shows approximately 330,000 clones, and roughly 86% are seen once. The top ten constitute approximately 9.3% of the sample. The sample was peripheral blood. The receptors originated from a man aged 25 to 45 with COVID-19, enrolled during active disease.

This chain uses TRBV27 with TRBJ2-1; a weak D match, TRBD2 (6 bases). CDR1 is MNHEY, CDR2 SMNVEV, per germline (reference sequence). V dropped 6 bases and J dropped 10 bases, with 10 bases sitting between them. This CDR3 region has 11 residues. The CDR3 nucleotides read TGTGCCAGCAGCTATCTAGCGGAGCAGTTCTTC. This encodes CASSYLAEQFF.

The chain has TRBV6-6 and TRBJ1-2; perhaps TRBD1 as D (6 bases). The CDR3 covers 13 residues. V lost 3 bases to trimming and J lost 8 bases, with 13 bases between them. Germline V CDR1 and CDR2: MNHNY, SVGAGI (reference sequence). CDR3: CASSYTGLMGYTF. CDR3 DNA sequence: TGTGCCAGCAGTTATACAGGGCTTATGGGCTACACCTTC.

The rearrangement links TRBV19 to TRBJ1-2, with TRBD1 matching 10 bases. V lost 7 bases and J lost 5; bases outside the gene matches: 10. CDR1 is LNHDA, CDR2 SQIVND, per germline (reference sequence). The CDR3 consists of 15 residues. The CDR3 sequence: CASTYSWTGGYGYTF. The CDR3 DNA sequence: TGTGCCAGTACCTATTCTTGGACAGGGGGGTATGGCTACACCTTC.

The rearrangement joins TRBV5-4 to TRBJ2-2; D gene uncertain. Trimming shortened V by 4 bases and J by 6 bases, and 10 bases separated the two germline ends. The CDR3 contains 13 residues. Germline assignment: CDR1 SGHNT and CDR2 YYREEE (reference sequence). Here the CDR3 DNA reads TGTGCCAGCAGCCTTCCTATTTCCGGGGAGCTGTTTTTT. This codes for CASSLPISGELFF.

The chain couples TRBV7-9 to TRBJ2-7; maybe TRBD1 (5 bases). Germline assignment: CDR1 SEHNR and CDR2 FQNEAQ (reference sequence). The V and J ends lost 7 bases and 4 bases respectively, with 17 bases between them. The CDR3 runs 14 residues. The CDR3 bases are TGTGCCAGCACCTCCCGAGCAGGGCCTTACGAGCAGTACTTC. It translates to CASTSRAGPYEQYF.

The rearrangement links TRBV19 to TRBJ2-5; D not resolved. Per germline, CDR1 LNHDA and CDR2 SQIVND (reference sequence). The CDR3 has 13 amino acids. Deletions cut 11 bases from V and 1 base from J, with 14 bases between. In DNA, the CDR3 is TGTGCCTCGAAAACCGACTCCCAAGAGACCCAGTACTTC. Translation: CASKTDSQETQYF.

CDR3 protein: CASSYSAGPGTGELFF. CDR3 nucleotide sequence: TGTGCCAGCAGTTACTCAGCCGGTCCGGGCACCGGGGAGCTGTTTTTT. This sequence joins TRBV6-5 and TRBJ2-2; D remains unclear. Trimming stripped 0 bases from V and 4 bases from J, with 12 bases between. Germline V gene sequence: CDR1 MNHEY, CDR2 SVGAGI. The CDR3 spans 16 residues.

V usage is TRBV28 and J usage is TRBJ2-7, with 7 bases lining up with TRBD1. CDR1 is MDHEN, CDR2 SYDVKM, per germline. V shed 1 base, J shed 6 bases, and the junction held 6 bases outside the gene matches. The CDR3 runs to 14 residues. The CDR3 coding sequence is TGTGCCAGCAGTTTATACAGGGGAGCAGGCGAGCAGTACTTC. Protein sequence: CASSLYRGAGEQYF.

The chain has TRBV24-1 and TRBJ2-7, with D possibly TRBD2 on 6 matching bases. The CDR3 sequence is 14 residues long. V lost 5 bases, J lost 3 bases, and 13 bases lay in between. Germline CDR1 KGHDR, CDR2 SFDVKD. CDR3 sequence: CATSGGGAGYEQYF. The CDR3 bases are TGTGCCACCAGTGGTGGAGGGGCGGGCTACGAGCAGTACTTC.

This chain links TRBV28 with TRBJ2-7; D gene unclear. With 1 base removed from V and 2 bases from J, the gap between germline ends came to 3 bases. Germline V gives CDR1 MDHEN, CDR2 SYDVKM. CDR3 length: 12 residues. The DNA of the CDR3 is TGTGCCAGCAGTTTATTTACCTACGAGCAGTACTTC. Translating it yields CASSLFTYEQYF.

This clone was observed a single time. This chain joins TRBV6-1 and TRBJ1-2, with 8 nucleotides matching TRBD1. The germline V gene encodes CDR1 MNHNS and CDR2 SASEGT. The CDR3 length is 15 residues. Trimming took 1 base from V and 4 from J; bases not matched to a gene: 5. The CDR3 DNA reads as TGTGCCAGCAGTGAAGAGGCAGGGGGCTTCTATGGCTACACCTTC. Encoded protein: CASSEEAGGFYGYTF.

The CDR3 nucleotides are TGTGCCAGCAGCTGGGACAGTTACACAGATACGCAGTATTTT. It yields the protein CASSWDSYTDTQYF. The chain employs TRBV5-4 and TRBJ2-3; 7 nucleotides align to TRBD1. The CDR3 has 14 residues. CDR1 is SGHNT and CDR2 is YYREEE in the germline V gene (reference sequence). Trimming cost V 3 bases and J 2 bases; bases outside gene matches: 3.

The genes are TRBV4-2 and TRBJ1-5, with unresolved D. The CDR3 length is 16 residues. Germline CDR1 and CDR2: LGHNA and YNFKEQ. Trimming pared 2 bases from V and 4 bases from J, leaving 15 bases between. CDR3 nucleotides: TGTGCCAGCAGCCAACGCTTTCCCCCGGGGAATCAGCCCCAGCATTTT. Translated: CASSQRFPPGNQPQHF.

About this clone itself: A read error may account for a junction end that differs from germline. The chain uses TRBV11-3 and TRBJ2-2; maybe TRBD2 (6 bases). Germline V gene sequence: CDR1 SGHNT, CDR2 YENEEA. The CDR3 runs to 17 residues. CDR3 in amino acids: CASSLEATRANIGELFF. The CDR3 nucleotides are TGTGCCAGCAGCTTAGAGGCGACTAGAGCCAACATCGGGGAGCTGTTTTTT. Full variable domain (remainder filled in from reference TRBV11-3 and TRBJ2-2): EAGVVQSPRYKIIEKKQPVAFWCNPISGHNTLYWYLQNLGQGPELLIRYENEEAVDDSQLPKDRFSAERLKGVDSTLKIQPAELGDSAVYLCASSLEATRANIGELFFGEGSRLTVL.

The chain links TRBV20-1 to TRBJ2-1, with D possibly TRBD1 on 5 matching bases. V was clipped by 3 bases and J by 8 bases, with 11 bases between them. The CDR3 has 12 amino acids. CDR1 and CDR2 from the germline V gene are DFQATT and SNEGSKA (reference sequence). In nucleotides, the CDR3 is TGCAGTGCTAGTTTGGGCAGGGATGAGCAGTTCTTC. Translation: CSASLGRDEQFF.

This rearrangement joins TRBV5-1 to TRBJ2-2; 7 bases agree with TRBD1. V lost 4 bases to trimming and J lost 4 bases; unmatched junction nucleotides: 10. Per germline, CDR1 SGHRS and CDR2 YFSETQ. The CDR3 length is 16 residues. The CDR3 sequence is CASSPTGTPGTGELFF. CDR3 in DNA: TGCGCCAGCAGCCCGACAGGGACCCCGGGCACCGGGGAGCTGTTTTTT. Filled out from reference TRBV5-1 and TRBJ2-2, the complete variable domain reads KAGVTQTPRYLIKTRGQQVTLSCSPISGHRSVSWYQQTPGQGLQFLFEYFSETQRNKGNFPGRFSGRQFSNSRSEMNVSTLELGDSALYLCASSPTGTPGTGELFFGEGSRLTVL.

This chain connects TRBV10-3 to TRBJ2-5, with 7 bases aligning to TRBD1. The CDR3 is 11 residues long. Germline CDR1 is ENHRY and CDR2 is SYGVKD. The DNA of the CDR3 is TGTGCTACAGGGGTGCTGGAGACCCAGTACTTC. Its protein product is CATGVLETQYF.

The chain combines TRBV10-1 with TRBJ2-2; 12 bases match TRBD2. Germline CDR1 WNHNN, CDR2 SYGVQD (reference sequence). The CDR3 totals 18 residues. The trim removed 7 bases at V and 0 bases at J, leaving 9 bases unmatched. In DNA form, the CDR3 reads TGCGCCAGCACCTTGGGACTAGCGGGCCCTCCGAACACCGGGGAGCTGTTTTTT. Translated, it gives CASTLGLAGPPNTGELFF.

The chain recombines TRBV19 with TRBJ2-2, with 8 bases matching TRBD1. Unmatched junction bases numbered 4, after V lost 5 bases and J lost 5 bases. Germline V CDR1 and CDR2: LNHDA, SQIVND (reference sequence). The CDR3 extends over 14 amino acids. CDR3: CASSGGDRTGELFF. In nucleotides, the CDR3 is TGTGCCAGTAGTGGAGGGGACAGGACCGGGGAGCTGTTTTTT.

The rearrangement links TRBV19 to TRBJ1-2, with TRBD1 matching over 8 bases. The V gene's germline CDR1 is LNHDA and CDR2 SQIVND (reference sequence). The CDR3 loop spans 13 amino acids. With V trimmed by 4 bases and J by 3 bases, 1 base remained unmatched. Here the CDR3 reads CASSTTGDYGYTF. The CDR3 nucleotides are TGTGCCAGTAGTACGACAGGGGACTATGGCTACACCTTC.

This chain joins TRBV2 and TRBJ1-1; no clear D. Trimming stripped 6 bases from V and 1 base from J, with 9 bases between. The CDR3 loop spans 13 amino acids. Germline V gene data show CDR1 as SNHLY and CDR2 as FYNNEI. DNA for the CDR3: TGTGCCAGCAGGCGTTCAGGGAACACTGAAGCTTTCTTT. It encodes CASRRSGNTEAFF.

The chain carries TRBV19 and TRBJ1-2; D is unresolved. The CDR3 contains 15 residues. Germline V gives CDR1 LNHDA, CDR2 SQIVND (reference sequence). Trimming stripped 3 bases from V and 4 bases from J, with 15 bases between. The CDR3 region has the DNA TGTGCCAGTAGTATCCTCAGGAGGAGGCTCTATGGCTACACCTTC. Translating gives CASSILRRRLYGYTF.

The CDR3 here is CASSPFGQSSSYNEQFF. The DNA of the CDR3 is TGTGCCAGCAGCCCCTTTGGACAGTCGAGCTCCTACAATGAGCAGTTCTTC. J is TRBJ2-1 and V is TRBV7-3, with D perhaps matching TRBD1 (6 bases). The CDR3 length is 17 residues. Germline CDR1 is SGHTA and CDR2 is FQGTGA. Deletions cut 5 bases from V and 0 bases from J, with 17 bases between.

The chain carries TRBV3-1 (or the pseudogene TRBV3-2) and TRBJ2-2; 11 bases are shared with TRBD2. Germline-derived CDR1 and CDR2 are LGHDT and YNNKEL (reference sequence). The junction had 9 bases not matched to a gene; V was cut back by 4 bases and J by 2 bases. This CDR3 region has 18 residues. In DNA form, the CDR3 reads TGTGCCAGCAGCCCCCCACTAGCGGGGGTGCTAAACACCGGGGAGCTGTTTTTT. Amino acid sequence: CASSPPLAGVLNTGELFF.

The CDR3 is CASSQDVRFFSGNTIYF. CDR3 DNA sequence: TGCGCCAGCAGCCAAGATGTTCGGTTCTTCTCTGGAAACACCATATATTTT. The gene calls are TRBV4-1 and TRBJ1-3, with no clear D. The germline gives CDR1 MGHRA, CDR2 YSYEKL. Trimming pared 0 bases from V and 0 bases from J, leaving 12 bases between. This CDR3 comprises 17 residues.

This sequence joins TRBV25-1 and TRBJ2-2, with 7 bases identical to TRBD1. The CDR3 runs to 14 residues. Germline assignment: CDR1 MGHDK and CDR2 SYGVNS. Trimming cost V 1 base and J 5 bases; bases outside gene matches: 1. The DNA for the CDR3 is TGTGCCAGCAGTGAATGGGACAGAACCGGGGAGCTGTTTTTT. Translation gives CASSEWDRTGELFF.

This rearrangement joins TRBV2 to TRBJ1-4, with 7 bases lining up with TRBD1. V lost 6 bases, J lost 5 bases, and 9 bases stayed unmatched. The CDR3 sequence is 15 residues long. The germline CDR1 and CDR2 sequences are SNHLY and FYNNEI. This CDR3 reads CASRATGTANEKLFF. The CDR3 DNA follows: TGTGCCAGCAGAGCAACCGGGACAGCGAATGAAAAACTGTTTTTT.